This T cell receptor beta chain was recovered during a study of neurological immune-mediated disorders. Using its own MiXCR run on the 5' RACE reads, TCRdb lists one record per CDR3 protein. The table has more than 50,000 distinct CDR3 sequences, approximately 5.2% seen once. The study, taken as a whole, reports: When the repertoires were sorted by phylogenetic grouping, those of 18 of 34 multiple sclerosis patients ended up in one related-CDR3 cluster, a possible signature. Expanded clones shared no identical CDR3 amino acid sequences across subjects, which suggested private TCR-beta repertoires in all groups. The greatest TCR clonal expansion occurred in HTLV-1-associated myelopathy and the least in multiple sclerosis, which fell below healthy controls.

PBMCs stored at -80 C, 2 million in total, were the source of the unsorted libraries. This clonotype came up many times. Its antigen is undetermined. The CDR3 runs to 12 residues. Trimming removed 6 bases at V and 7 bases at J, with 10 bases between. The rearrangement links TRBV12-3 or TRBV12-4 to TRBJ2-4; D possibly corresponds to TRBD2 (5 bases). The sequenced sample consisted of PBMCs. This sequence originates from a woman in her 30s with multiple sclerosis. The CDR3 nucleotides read TGTGCCAGCAGAAACGGCGGGAACATTCAGTACTTC. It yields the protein CASRNGGNIQYF.